This TCR beta chain was captured in a study of OX40 agonist ivuxolimab in advanced cancers. Overall study: An anti-OX40 (CD134) antibody with agonistic activity, ivuxolimab, was administered to patients.

V was shortened by 6 bases and J by 11 bases, with 17 bases between the two germline ends. The V gene's germline CDR1 is SQVTM and CDR2 ANQGSEA. CDR3 size: 12 residues. General observations from the study: No antigen was identified for the clonally expanded peripheral T cells. More expanded clones were seen, on average, in CD8+ T cells than in CD4+.

This clone was observed a single time. Its target is unknown. Sequenced by immunoSEQ multiplex PCR; TCRdb stores in-frame clones only, minus some. The top ten hold approximately 0.76% of the sample, which has about 82,000 clones, 80% to 90% seen once. This TCR was recovered from an adult with an advanced solid tumor such as melanoma, head and neck, liver or kidney cancer. This sample comprised CD4+ or CD8+ T cells sorted from blood, obtained in a trial of the OX40 agonist ivuxolimab. This chain connects TRBV29-1 to TRBJ2-4, with a possible D match to TRBD2 (7 bases). For the CDR3, the DNA is TGCAGCGTCGGGGGCGGGGGTCTCTTTCAGTACTTC. This translates into CSVGGGGLFQYF. Complete variable domain (other parts from reference TRBV29-1 and TRBJ2-4): SAVISQKPSRDICQRGTSLTIQCQVDSQVTMMFWYRQQPGQSLTLIATANQGSEATYESGFVIDKFPISRPNLTFSTLTVSNMSPEDSSIYLCSVGGGGLFQYFGAGTRLSVL.